Each of the 27 T cell receptor beta chains below was sequenced from the same sample in a study of T-cell memory formation after mild COVID-19. Each CDR3 protein gets one entry after TCRdb re-called the 5' RACE reads with MiXCR. The sample lists 150,000 to 200,000 distinct CDR3 sequences; 20% to 25% were seen once. Sequencing input: PBMCs or a T cell subset sorted from them (not recorded which). These receptors were taken from an adult woman who had mild COVID-19 (a few samples of this study predate the infection). Cell type and time point are not known.

This rearrangement joins TRBV3-1 to TRBJ1-2; maybe TRBD1 (5 bases). The CDR3 runs to 18 residues. Germline CDR1 is LGHDT and CDR2 is YNNKEL (reference sequence). V was clipped by 0 bases and J by 0 bases, with 17 bases between them. The chain's CDR3 is CASSQESLGTLANYGYTF. The DNA of the CDR3 is TGTGCCAGCAGCCAAGAAAGTCTGGGGACCTTAGCTAACTATGGCTACACCTTC.

The genes are TRBV6-5 and TRBJ1-4, with D possibly TRBD1 on 5 matching bases. CDR1 and CDR2 from the germline V gene are MNHEY and SVGAGI. The ends were cut back, 0 bases at V and 7 bases at J, with 12 bases in the middle. The CDR3 is 15 amino acids. DNA of the CDR3: TGTGCCAGCAGTTACTCGGGGGGGACCTCTGAAAAACTGTTTTTT. This translates into CASSYSGGTSEKLFF.

This clonotype was detected only a few times. The rearrangement joins TRBV24-1 to TRBJ2-1; D gene unclear. The germline V gene encodes CDR1 KGHDR and CDR2 SFDVKD. V was clipped by 1 base and J by 2 bases, with 8 bases between them. The CDR3 has 15 residues. The CDR3 here is CATSDLRAPYNEQFF. In DNA, the CDR3 is TGTGCCACCAGTGATTTAAGAGCGCCCTACAATGAGCAGTTCTTC.

The V gene is TRBV6-2 or TRBV6-3, the J gene TRBJ1-5; D perhaps matches TRBD1 (6 bases). Per germline, CDR1 MNHEY and CDR2 SVGEGT. The CDR3 is 13 amino acids. Trimming took off 6 bases at V and 7 bases at J, with 13 bases between the two ends. CDR3 region: CASRIQGNQPQHF. DNA of the CDR3: TGTGCCAGCAGAATCCAGGGGAACCAGCCCCAGCATTTT.

J is TRBJ2-2 and V is TRBV6-6; tentatively, D is TRBD1 or TRBD2 (5 bases each). The germline V gene has CDR1 MNHNY and CDR2 SVGAGI (reference sequence). The CDR3 has 14 residues. V lost 5 bases to trimming and J lost 3 bases, with 10 bases between them. CDR3 sequence: CASSPGPDTGELFF. The CDR3 bases are TGTGCCAGCAGTCCGGGACCTGACACCGGGGAGCTGTTTTTT.

This chain joins TRBV20-1 and TRBJ2-3; D ambiguous. The CDR3 contains 13 residues. V gave up 1 base and J gave up 0 bases, with 5 bases separating them. The germline V gene encodes CDR1 DFQATT and CDR2 SNEGSKA (reference sequence). CDR3 loop: CSARAESTDTQYF. CDR3 coding DNA: TGCAGTGCTAGAGCGGAGAGCACAGATACGCAGTATTTT.

The gene calls are TRBV7-9 and TRBJ1-2; TRBD1 is a possible D gene (5 bases). The CDR3 extends over 11 amino acids. Trimming removed 4 bases from V and 8 bases from J, with 8 bases in between. Germline V CDR1 and CDR2: SEHNR, FQNEAQ (reference sequence). CDR3 sequence reads: CASSYGDGYTF. The CDR3 nucleotides read TGTGCCAGCAGCTACGGGGACGGCTACACCTTC.

The table lists this clonotype with a count of one. The chain recombines TRBV20-1 with TRBJ1-2; D might be TRBD1 (6 bases). Germline V gene data show CDR1 as DFQATT and CDR2 as SNEGSKA (reference sequence). CDR3 length: 15 amino acids. V was shortened by 6 bases and J by 3 bases, with 20 bases between the two germline ends. The CDR3 DNA reads TGCAGTGCACTACTCCGGGGGGGCGCTTACTATGGCTACACCTTC. Translated: CSALLRGGAYYGYTF.

This clonotype was recorded a few times. CDR3 sequence reads: CSAGQNYEQYF. The CDR3 bases are TGCAGTGCAGGGCAGAACTACGAGCAGTACTTC. The gene calls are TRBV20-1 and TRBJ2-7; D is unresolved. The CDR3 length is 11 residues. V lost 6 bases and J 3 bases, leaving 9 bases between the germline ends. CDR1 and CDR2 from the germline V gene are DFQATT and SNEGSKA (reference sequence).

This clonotype was seen many times. The chain recombines TRBV5-6 with TRBJ2-1; 11 nucleotides line up with TRBD2. Trimming removed 2 bases from V and 4 bases from J; junction bases left unmatched: 2. Germline V CDR1 and CDR2: SGHDT, YYEEEE. This CDR3 region has 15 residues. CDR3 DNA: TGTGCCAGCAGCTTACTAGCGGGGGCTTACAATGAGCAGTTCTTC. Residues: CASSLLAGAYNEQFF.

This clonotype was counted only a few times. This chain joins TRBV12-3 or TRBV12-4 and TRBJ2-7; possibly TRBD1 for D (5 bases). CDR3 size: 14 residues. V was shortened by 3 bases and J by 2 bases, with 11 bases between the two germline ends. The CDR3 DNA reads as TGTGCCAGCAGTTTCCCCAGGGCCCCCTACGAGCAGTACTTC. Encoded protein: CASSFPRAPYEQYF.

This clonotype has more than one count but fewer than ten. The genes are TRBV7-3 and TRBJ2-1; 9 bases are shared with TRBD1. Germline V CDR1 and CDR2: SGHTA, FQGTGA. This CDR3 is built from 14 residues. The J segment lost 7 bases and the V segment lost 3 bases, leaving 4 bases of the junction unmatched. The DNA of the CDR3 is TGTGCCAGCAGCTTCGGGACAGGGTGGAATGAGCAGTTCTTC. Translating gives CASSFGTGWNEQFF.

The rearrangement links TRBV6-5 to TRBJ1-1; 8 bases are shared with TRBD1. The CDR3 runs to 13 residues. J was trimmed by 7 bases and V by 3 bases; bases with no gene match: 4. CDR1 and CDR2 (germline): MNHEY, SVGAGI. DNA of the CDR3: TGTGCCAGCAGTTATCAGGGGGCTGGTGAAGCTTTCTTT. Its protein is CASSYQGAGEAFF.

This clonotype was counted a few times. CDR3 in amino acids: CASSPSGGAHEQYF. The CDR3 nucleotides are TGTGCCAGCAGCCCTAGCGGGGGGGCCCACGAGCAGTACTTC. The chain has TRBV12-3 or TRBV12-4 and TRBJ2-7; 12 nucleotides line up with TRBD2. The CDR3 consists of 14 residues. The ends lost 6 bases at V and 5 bases at J; junction bases unmatched: 5.

The table lists this clonotype with a few counts. The CDR3: CSARDGGGALYEQFF. The CDR3 DNA reads TGCAGTGCTAGAGACGGCGGGGGGGCTTTATATGAGCAGTTCTTC. This sequence joins TRBV20-1 and TRBJ2-1; 9 bases match TRBD2. The junction had 8 bases not matched to a gene; V was cut back by 0 bases and J by 8 bases. Germline values: CDR1 DFQATT, CDR2 SNEGSKA (reference sequence). There are 15 residues in the CDR3.

This chain joins TRBV29-1 and TRBJ1-1; D is unresolved. The CDR3 length is 13 residues. Germline CDR1 and CDR2: SQVTM and ANQGSEA. V gave up 4 bases and J gave up 4 bases, with 13 bases separating them. The CDR3 DNA sequence: TGCAGCGTTGTTAGTGAGTCCGGCACTGAAGCTTTCTTT. Translation: CSVVSESGTEAFF.

The chain carries TRBV7-9 and TRBJ1-1; 7 bases align to TRBD1. Per the germline V gene, CDR1 is SEHNR and CDR2 is FQNEAQ (reference sequence). Trimming took 4 bases from V and 4 from J; bases not matched to a gene: 12. There are 16 residues in the CDR3. In DNA form, the CDR3 reads TGTGCCAGCAGCTCTCGACCACTGACAGGGCTCACTGAAGCTTTCTTT. This gives the protein CASSSRPLTGLTEAFF.

The CDR3 DNA reads as TGTGCCAGCAGTGAATCTCCGCAAGAGACCCAGTACTTC. It translates to CASSESPQETQYF. The genes are TRBV25-1 and TRBJ2-5; unclear D gene. Trimming removed 1 base from V and 2 bases from J, with 5 bases in between. Germline V gives CDR1 MGHDK, CDR2 SYGVNS. The CDR3 loop spans 13 amino acids.

This clonotype has only a few counts. The V gene is TRBV21-1, the J gene TRBJ1-5; the table calls TRBD1, which could not be checked here. TRBV21-1 is marked as a pseudogene. The CDR3 is 14 residues long. CDR3 amino acids: CARNRDYSNQPQHF. The CDR3 DNA follows: TGTGCCAGAAACAGGGACTATAGCAATCAGCCCCAGCATTTT.

The rearrangement uses TRBV12-3 or TRBV12-4 and TRBJ2-3, with 10 bases matching TRBD2. V was pared by 3 bases and J by 1 base, with 10 bases of the junction left unmatched. The CDR3 extends over 18 amino acids. CDR3 residues: CASSFKPLAGVGTDTQYF. The CDR3, as DNA: TGTGCCAGCAGTTTTAAACCCCTAGCGGGAGTCGGCACAGATACGCAGTATTTT.

The V gene is TRBV20-1, the J gene TRBJ2-7; D is possibly TRBD2 (5 bases). Per the germline V gene, CDR1 is DFQATT and CDR2 is SNEGSKA (reference sequence). V was clipped by 2 bases and J by 1 base, with 12 bases between them. This CDR3 region has 14 residues. CDR3 nucleotide sequence: TGCAGTGCTAGACTGGCGGGTACGTCCTACGAGCAGTACTTC. This translates into CSARLAGTSYEQYF.

The chain employs TRBV27 and TRBJ2-1; 7 bases map to TRBD2. With 6 bases clipped from V and 4 bases from J, the junction kept 9 bases outside the gene matches. The CDR3 extends over 15 amino acids. In germline, CDR1 is MNHEY, CDR2 SMNVEV (reference sequence). CDR3 DNA: TGTGCCAGCAGCCACCGGGACTACGAATACAATGAGCAGTTCTTC. Amino acids: CASSHRDYEYNEQFF.

In its sample, this clonotype was seen a few times. The chain carries TRBV4-1 and TRBJ2-3; D is undetermined. V lost 6 bases, J lost 0 bases, and 7 bases lay in between. From germline, CDR1 is MGHRA and CDR2 YSYEKL. CDR3 length: 13 amino acids. The chain's CDR3 is CASRERSTDTQYF. The CDR3 DNA is TGCGCCAGCAGAGAGAGGAGCACAGATACGCAGTATTTT.

This clonotype was observed a handful of times. J is TRBJ2-1 and V is TRBV7-3; the match to TRBD1 covers 10 bases. V dropped 4 bases and J dropped 0; count of bases not matched to a gene: 15. Germline lookup yields CDR1 SGHTA and CDR2 FQGTGA. The CDR3 consists of 20 residues. CDR3 loop: CASSYRSGTGDVLSYNEQFF. In nucleotides, the CDR3 is TGTGCCAGCAGCTACAGATCCGGGACAGGGGACGTCCTCTCCTACAATGAGCAGTTCTTC.

The rearrangement links TRBV21-1 to TRBJ2-6. TRBV21-1 is labeled a pseudogene. The CDR3 totals 15 residues. CDR3 DNA sequence: TGTGCCAGCAGCAAAGCCAGGCTGGGGGCCAACGTCCTGACTTTC. Protein: CASSKARLGANVLTF.

A few counts support this clonotype. The chain is built from TRBV15 and TRBJ1-5, with 7 nucleotides matching TRBD1. Germline V gives CDR1 LNHNV, CDR2 YYDKDF (reference sequence). The V and J ends lost 0 bases and 4 bases, in that order; junction bases with no gene match: 3. The CDR3 is 15 residues long. DNA of the CDR3: TGTGCCACCAGCAGAGATGGGGACAGTAATCAGCCCCAGCATTTT. Protein product: CATSRDGDSNQPQHF.

A few counts support this clonotype. This chain joins TRBV12-3 or TRBV12-4 and TRBJ2-1, with 10 bases matching TRBD1. Losses at the gene ends were 2 bases for V and 3 bases for J; bases not matched to a gene: 4. The CDR3 spans 16 residues. Here the CDR3 reads CASSLMTGGVYNEQFF. The DNA of the CDR3 is TGTGCCAGCAGTTTAATGACAGGGGGCGTCTACAATGAGCAGTTCTTC.